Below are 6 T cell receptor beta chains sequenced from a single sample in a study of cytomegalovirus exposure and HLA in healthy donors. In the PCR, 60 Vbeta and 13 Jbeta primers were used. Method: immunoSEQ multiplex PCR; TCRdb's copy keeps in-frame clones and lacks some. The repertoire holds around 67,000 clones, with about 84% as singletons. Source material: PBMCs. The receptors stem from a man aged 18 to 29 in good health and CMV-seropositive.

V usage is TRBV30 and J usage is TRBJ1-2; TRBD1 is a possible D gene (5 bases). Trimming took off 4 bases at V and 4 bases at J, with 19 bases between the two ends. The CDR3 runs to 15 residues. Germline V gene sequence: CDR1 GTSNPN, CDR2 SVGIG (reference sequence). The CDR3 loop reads CAWTEVRANSYGYTF. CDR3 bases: TGTGCCTGGACAGAGGTCAGGGCGAATAGCTATGGCTACACCTTC.

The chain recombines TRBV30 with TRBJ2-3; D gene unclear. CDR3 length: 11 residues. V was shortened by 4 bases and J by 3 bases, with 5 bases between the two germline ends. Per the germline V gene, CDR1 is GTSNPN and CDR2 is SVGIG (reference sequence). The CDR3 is CAWTQTDTQYF. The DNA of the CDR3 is TGTGCCTGGACCCAGACAGATACGCAGTATTTT.

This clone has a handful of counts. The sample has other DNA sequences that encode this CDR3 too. In DNA, the CDR3 is TGCGCCAGCAGCTTGGGGCAGGGGGGCATTCAGTACTTC. It yields the protein CASSLGQGGIQYF. J is TRBJ2-4 and V is TRBV5-1, with D tentatively TRBD1 (7 bases). This CDR3 spans 13 amino acids. Trimming took 0 bases from V and 9 from J, leaving 10 bases between them. The V gene's germline CDR1 is SGHRS and CDR2 YFSETQ.

The CDR3 loop is CASSSVDWKSYEQYF. CDR3 sequence (DNA): TGTGCCAGCAGCAGTGTGGACTGGAAGTCCTACGAGCAGTACTTC. This chain links TRBV5-6 with TRBJ2-7; tentatively, D is TRBD2 (5 bases). The V and J ends lost 4 bases and 1 base respectively, with 15 bases between them. Per the germline V gene, CDR1 is SGHDT and CDR2 is YYEEEE. The CDR3 is made up of 15 amino acids.

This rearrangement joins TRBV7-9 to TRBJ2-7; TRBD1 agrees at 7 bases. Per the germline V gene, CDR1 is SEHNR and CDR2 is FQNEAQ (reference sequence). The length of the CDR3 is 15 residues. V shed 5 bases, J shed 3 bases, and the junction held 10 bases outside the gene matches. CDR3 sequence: CASSRPGTENYEQYF. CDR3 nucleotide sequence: TGTGCCAGCAGCCGACCCGGGACAGAGAACTACGAGCAGTACTTC.

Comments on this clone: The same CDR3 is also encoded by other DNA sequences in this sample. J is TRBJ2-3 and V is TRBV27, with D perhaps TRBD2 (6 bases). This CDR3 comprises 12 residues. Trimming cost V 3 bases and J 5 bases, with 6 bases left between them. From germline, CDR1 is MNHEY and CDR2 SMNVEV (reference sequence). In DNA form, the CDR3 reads TGTGCCAGCAGTTTCGGGGGAGATACGCAGTATTTT. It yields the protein CASSFGGDTQYF.